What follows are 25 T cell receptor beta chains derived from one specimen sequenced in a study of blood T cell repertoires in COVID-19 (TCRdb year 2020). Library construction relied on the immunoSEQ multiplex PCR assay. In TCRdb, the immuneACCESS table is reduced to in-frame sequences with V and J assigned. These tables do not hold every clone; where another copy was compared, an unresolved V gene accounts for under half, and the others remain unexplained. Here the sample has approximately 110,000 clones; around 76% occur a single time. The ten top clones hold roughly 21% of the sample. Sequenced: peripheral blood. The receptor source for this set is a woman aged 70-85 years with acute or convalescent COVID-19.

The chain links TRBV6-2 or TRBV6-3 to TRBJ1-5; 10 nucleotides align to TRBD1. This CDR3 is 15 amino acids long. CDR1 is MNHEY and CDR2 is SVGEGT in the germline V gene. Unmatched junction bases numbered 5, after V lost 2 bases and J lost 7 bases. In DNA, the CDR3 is TGTGCCAGCAGTTACGGGACAGGGGTCAGACAGCCCCAGCATTTT. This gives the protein CASSYGTGVRQPQHF.

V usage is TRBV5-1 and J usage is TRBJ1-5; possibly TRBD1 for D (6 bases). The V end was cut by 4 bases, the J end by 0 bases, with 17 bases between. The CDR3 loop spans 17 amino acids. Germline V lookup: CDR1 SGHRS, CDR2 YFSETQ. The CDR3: CASSEAPTGGSNQPQHF. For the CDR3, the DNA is TGCGCCAGCAGCGAAGCCCCGACAGGAGGTAGCAATCAGCCCCAGCATTTT.

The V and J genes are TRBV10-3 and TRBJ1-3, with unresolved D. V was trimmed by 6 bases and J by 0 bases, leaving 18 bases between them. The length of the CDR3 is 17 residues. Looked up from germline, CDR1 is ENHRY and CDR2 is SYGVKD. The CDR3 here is CAISPPPTFNSGNTIYF. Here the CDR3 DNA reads TGTGCCATCAGCCCCCCACCTACCTTCAACTCTGGAAACACCATATATTTT.

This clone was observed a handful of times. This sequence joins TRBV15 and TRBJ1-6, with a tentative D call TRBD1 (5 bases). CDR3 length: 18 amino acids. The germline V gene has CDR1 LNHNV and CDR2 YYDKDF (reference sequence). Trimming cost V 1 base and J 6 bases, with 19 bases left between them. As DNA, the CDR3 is TGTGCCACCAGCAGAGCGGGGACGGGAGTAAGACCTAATTCACCCCTCCACTTT. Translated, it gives CATSRAGTGVRPNSPLHF.

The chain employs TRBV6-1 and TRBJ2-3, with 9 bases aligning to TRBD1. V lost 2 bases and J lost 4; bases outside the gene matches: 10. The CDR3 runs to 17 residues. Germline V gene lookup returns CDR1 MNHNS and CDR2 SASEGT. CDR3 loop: CASSENRGQFYADTQYF. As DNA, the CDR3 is TGTGCCAGCAGTGAAAACAGGGGGCAGTTCTATGCAGATACGCAGTATTTT.

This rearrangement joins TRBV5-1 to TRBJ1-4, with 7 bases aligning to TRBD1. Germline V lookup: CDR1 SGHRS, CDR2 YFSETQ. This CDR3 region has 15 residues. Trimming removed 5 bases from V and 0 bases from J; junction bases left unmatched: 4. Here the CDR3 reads CASRSTGATNEKLFF. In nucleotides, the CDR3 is TGCGCCAGCAGATCCACAGGGGCAACTAATGAAAAACTGTTTTTT.

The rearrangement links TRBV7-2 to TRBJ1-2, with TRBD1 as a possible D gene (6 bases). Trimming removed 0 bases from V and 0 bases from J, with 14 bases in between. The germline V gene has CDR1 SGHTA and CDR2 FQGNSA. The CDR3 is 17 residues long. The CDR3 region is CASSLAGARSPNYGYTF. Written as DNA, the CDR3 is TGTGCCAGCAGCTTAGCGGGGGCGCGATCCCCTAACTATGGCTACACCTTC.

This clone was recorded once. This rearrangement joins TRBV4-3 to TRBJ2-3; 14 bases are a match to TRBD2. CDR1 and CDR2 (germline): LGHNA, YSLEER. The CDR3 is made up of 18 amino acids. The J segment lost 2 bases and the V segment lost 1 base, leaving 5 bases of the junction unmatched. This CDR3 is CASSQAPGLAGATDTQYF. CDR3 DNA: TGCGCCAGCAGCCAAGCCCCGGGACTAGCGGGGGCCACAGATACGCAGTATTTT.

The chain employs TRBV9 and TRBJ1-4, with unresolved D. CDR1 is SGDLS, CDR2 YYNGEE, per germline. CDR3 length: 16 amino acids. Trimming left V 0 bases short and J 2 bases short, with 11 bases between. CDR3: CASSVVEGETNEKLFF. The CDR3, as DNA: TGTGCCAGCAGCGTAGTTGAGGGCGAGACTAATGAAAAACTGTTTTTT.

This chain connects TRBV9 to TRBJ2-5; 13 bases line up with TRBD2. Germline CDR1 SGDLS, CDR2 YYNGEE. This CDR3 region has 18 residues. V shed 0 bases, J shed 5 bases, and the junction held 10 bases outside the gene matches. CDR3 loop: CASSVGRLAGGNRETQYF. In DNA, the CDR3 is TGTGCCAGCAGCGTAGGAAGACTAGCGGGGGGAAATAGGGAGACCCAGTACTTC.

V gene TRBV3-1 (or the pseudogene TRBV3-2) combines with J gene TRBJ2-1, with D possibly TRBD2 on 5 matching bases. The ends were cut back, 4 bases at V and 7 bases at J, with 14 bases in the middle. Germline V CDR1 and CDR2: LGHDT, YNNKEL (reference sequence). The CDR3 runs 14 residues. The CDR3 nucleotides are TGTGCCAGCAGCCGTGTGGGGAGAAGGAATGAGCAGTTCTTC. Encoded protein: CASSRVGRRNEQFF.

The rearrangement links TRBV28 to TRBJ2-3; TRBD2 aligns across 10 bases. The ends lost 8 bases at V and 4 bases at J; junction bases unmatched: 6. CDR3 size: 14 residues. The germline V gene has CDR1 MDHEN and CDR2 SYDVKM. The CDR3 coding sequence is TGTGCCAGCTCTAGCGGGGGAGATTCAGATACGCAGTATTTT. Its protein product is CASSSGGDSDTQYF.

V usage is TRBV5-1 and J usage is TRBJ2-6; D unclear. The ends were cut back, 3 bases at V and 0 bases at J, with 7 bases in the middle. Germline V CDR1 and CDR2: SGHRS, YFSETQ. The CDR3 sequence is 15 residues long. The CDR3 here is CASSSTASGANVLTF. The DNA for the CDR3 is TGCGCCAGCAGCTCCACAGCCTCTGGGGCCAACGTCCTGACTTTC.

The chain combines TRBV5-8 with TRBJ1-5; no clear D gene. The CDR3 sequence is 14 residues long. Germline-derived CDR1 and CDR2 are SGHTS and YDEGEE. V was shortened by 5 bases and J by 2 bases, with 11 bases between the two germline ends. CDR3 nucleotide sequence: TGTGCCAGCAGTTTAACCGGAGGCAATCAGCCCCAGCATTTT. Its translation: CASSLTGGNQPQHF.

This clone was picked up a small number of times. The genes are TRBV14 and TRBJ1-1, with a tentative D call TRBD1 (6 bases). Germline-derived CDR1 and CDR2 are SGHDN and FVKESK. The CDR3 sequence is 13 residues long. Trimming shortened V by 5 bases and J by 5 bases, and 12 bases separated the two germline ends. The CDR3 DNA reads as TGTGCCAGCAGCTGGAGCCAGGGGACTGAAGCTTTCTTT. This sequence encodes CASSWSQGTEAFF.

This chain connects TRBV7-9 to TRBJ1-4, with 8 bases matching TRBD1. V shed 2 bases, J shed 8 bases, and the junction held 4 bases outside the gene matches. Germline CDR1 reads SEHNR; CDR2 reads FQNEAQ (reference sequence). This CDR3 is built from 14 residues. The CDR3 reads CASSLSQGAEKLFF. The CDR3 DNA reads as TGTGCCAGCAGCTTATCTCAGGGGGCGGAAAAACTGTTTTTT. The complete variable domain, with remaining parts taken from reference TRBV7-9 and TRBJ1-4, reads DTGVSQNPRHKITKRGQNVTFRCDPISEHNRLYWYRQTLGQGPEFLTYFQNEAQLEKSRLLSDRFSAERPKGSFSTLEIQRTEQGDSAMYLCASSLSQGAEKLFFGSGTQLSVL.

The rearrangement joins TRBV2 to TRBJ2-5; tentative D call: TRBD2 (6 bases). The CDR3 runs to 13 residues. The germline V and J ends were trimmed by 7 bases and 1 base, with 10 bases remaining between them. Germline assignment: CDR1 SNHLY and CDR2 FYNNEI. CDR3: CASTGDFQETQYF. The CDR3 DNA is TGTGCCAGCACCGGGGACTTCCAAGAGACCCAGTACTTC.

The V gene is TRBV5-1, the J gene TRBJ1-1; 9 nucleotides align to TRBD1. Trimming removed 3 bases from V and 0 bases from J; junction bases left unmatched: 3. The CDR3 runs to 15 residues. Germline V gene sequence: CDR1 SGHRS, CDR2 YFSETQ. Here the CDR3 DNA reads TGCGCCAGCAGCTATGACAGGGGGATGAACACTGAAGCTTTCTTT. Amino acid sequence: CASSYDRGMNTEAFF. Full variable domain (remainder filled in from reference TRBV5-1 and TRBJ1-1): KAGVTQTPRYLIKTRGQQVTLSCSPISGHRSVSWYQQTPGQGLQFLFEYFSETQRNKGNFPGRFSGRQFSNSRSEMNVSTLELGDSALYLCASSYDRGMNTEAFFGQGTRLTVV.

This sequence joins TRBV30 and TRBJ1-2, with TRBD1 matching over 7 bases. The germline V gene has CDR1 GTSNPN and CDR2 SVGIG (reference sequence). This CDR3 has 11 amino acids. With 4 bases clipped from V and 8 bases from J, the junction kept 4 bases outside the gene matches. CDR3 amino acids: CAWNRGGGYTF. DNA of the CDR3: TGTGCCTGGAACAGGGGCGGAGGCTACACCTTC.

The CDR3: CASSLNAQRGIDTQYF. The CDR3, as DNA: TGTGCCAGCAGCTTAAACGCCCAGCGGGGAATAGATACGCAGTATTTT. This chain links TRBV7-2 with TRBJ2-3, with 7 bases matching TRBD2. The V and J ends lost 2 bases and 5 bases, in that order; junction bases with no gene match: 10. The CDR3 covers 16 residues. Germline V gene data show CDR1 as SGHTA and CDR2 as FQGNSA.

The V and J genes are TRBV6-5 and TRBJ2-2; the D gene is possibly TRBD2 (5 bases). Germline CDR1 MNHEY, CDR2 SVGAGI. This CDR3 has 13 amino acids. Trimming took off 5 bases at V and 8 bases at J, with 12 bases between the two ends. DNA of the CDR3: TGTGCCAGCAGTCCGGCCCGGGGAGGGGAGCTGTTTTTT. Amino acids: CASSPARGGELFF.

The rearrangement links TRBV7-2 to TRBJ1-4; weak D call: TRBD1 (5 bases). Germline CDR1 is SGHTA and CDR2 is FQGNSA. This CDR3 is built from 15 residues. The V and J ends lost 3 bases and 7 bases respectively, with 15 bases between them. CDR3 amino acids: CASSFTGTDGEKLFF. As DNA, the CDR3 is TGTGCCAGCAGCTTCACCGGGACTGACGGTGAAAAACTGTTTTTT.

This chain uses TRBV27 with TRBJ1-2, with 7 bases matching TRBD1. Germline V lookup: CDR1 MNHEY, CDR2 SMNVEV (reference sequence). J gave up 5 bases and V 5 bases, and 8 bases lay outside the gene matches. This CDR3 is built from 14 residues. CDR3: CASSPYPTGYGYTF. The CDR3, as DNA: TGTGCCAGCAGTCCCTACCCGACAGGGTATGGCTACACCTTC.

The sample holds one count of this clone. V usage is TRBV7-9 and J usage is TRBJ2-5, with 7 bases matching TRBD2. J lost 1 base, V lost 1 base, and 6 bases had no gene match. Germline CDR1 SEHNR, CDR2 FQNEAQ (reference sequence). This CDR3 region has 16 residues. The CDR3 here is CASSLGERGVQETQYF. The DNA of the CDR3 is TGTGCCAGCAGCTTAGGGGAGCGGGGAGTCCAAGAGACCCAGTACTTC. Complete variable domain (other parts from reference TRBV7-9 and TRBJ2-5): DTGVSQNPRHKITKRGQNVTFRCDPISEHNRLYWYRQTLGQGPEFLTYFQNEAQLEKSRLLSDRFSAERPKGSFSTLEIQRTEQGDSAMYLCASSLGERGVQETQYFGPGTRLLVL.

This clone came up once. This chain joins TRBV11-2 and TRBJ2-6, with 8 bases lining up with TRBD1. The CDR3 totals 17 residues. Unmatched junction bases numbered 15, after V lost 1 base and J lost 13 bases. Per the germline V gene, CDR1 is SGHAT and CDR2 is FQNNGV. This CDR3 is CASSLVGVRGREYVLTF. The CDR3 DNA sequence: TGTGCCAGCAGCTTAGTTGGCGTCAGGGGGCGAGAGTATGTCCTGACTTTC.